The clone carrying this T cell receptor beta chain was seen repeatedly, ten times or more. Its antigen remains unknown. The data derive from a study of T cells in Graves' hyperthyroidism and ophthalmopathy. Across the whole study: Initial diagnosis, before any treatment, was when peripheral blood was collected. Study-wide results and caveats: Ophthalmopathy was distinguished from stable hyperthyroidism by 13 V-J signatures.

V lost 4 bases and J 3 bases, leaving 11 bases between the germline ends. Germline CDR1 is SGHRS and CDR2 is YFSETQ. The CDR3 extends over 14 amino acids. TCR beta CDR3 region amplification was performed from RNA transcripts. A set of HTBI primers served as the primers for a first-round RT-PCR of the TCR CDR3. TCRdb redid the calling of the multiplex PCR reads with MiXCR, one entry per CDR3 protein. The sample lists some 620,000 distinct CDR3 sequences, around 15% occurring once. The V and J genes are TRBV5-1 and TRBJ2-1; D may correspond to TRBD1 or TRBD2 (5 bases each). The clonotype comes from a woman in her twenties or thirties with Graves' hyperthyroidism. Sequenced: blood. The CDR3 DNA is TGCGCCAGCAGCACGGAGGACAACTACAATGAGCAGTTCTTC. Amino acid sequence: CASSTEDNYNEQFF.